Below, 10 T cell receptor beta chains from the same sample are listed, as sequenced in a study of blood T cell repertoires in COVID-19 (dated by TCRdb to between 2020 and 2021). The library came from the immunoSEQ multiplex PCR assay. Not all clones reach the TCRdb copy of this immuneACCESS table, which keeps in-frame sequences only. Checked studies attribute under half of the gap to unresolved V genes and leave the rest unexplained. This sample holds around 250,000 clones; around four fifths were observed only once. Less than 6% of the sample rests with the top ten. The sequencing input was peripheral blood. These receptors originate from a man aged 60 to 69 who had recovered from COVID-19.

The V and J genes are TRBV18 and TRBJ2-7; TRBD1 agrees at 7 bases. Germline CDR1 is KGHSH and CDR2 is LQKENI. The CDR3 contains 14 residues. With V trimmed by 5 bases and J by 1 base, 5 bases remained unmatched. The CDR3 loop reads CASSSTGFSYEQYF. The CDR3 DNA is TGTGCCAGCTCATCGACAGGGTTTTCCTACGAGCAGTACTTC.

The chain has TRBV28 and TRBJ2-3; perhaps TRBD2 as D (6 bases). Germline-derived CDR1 and CDR2 are MDHEN and SYDVKM. V lost 2 bases and J 2 bases, leaving 14 bases between the germline ends. This CDR3 is built from 16 residues. The CDR3 is CASSLSGGKATDTQYF. CDR3 nucleotides: TGTGCCAGCAGTTTAAGCGGCGGGAAGGCCACAGATACGCAGTATTTT.

This clone was detected once. The chain joins TRBV28 to TRBJ2-1; D gene uncertain. The CDR3 consists of 14 residues. Trimming removed 5 bases from V and 4 bases from J, with 12 bases in between. In germline, CDR1 is MDHEN, CDR2 SYDVKM. The CDR3 DNA reads TGTGCCAGCAGTCCCCCTCCCAGGTACAATGAGCAGTTCTTC. Translated: CASSPPPRYNEQFF.

The chain joins TRBV4-1 to TRBJ1-1; D remains unclear. This CDR3 spans 16 amino acids. The V end lost 0 bases, the J end lost 4 bases, and 15 bases lay between the germline ends. Germline V CDR1 and CDR2: MGHRA, YSYEKL. CDR3 DNA: TGCGCCAGCAGCCAAGAGACCCCGGGATTCCGCACTGAAGCTTTCTTT. This encodes CASSQETPGFRTEAFF.

The CDR3 DNA is TGTGCCAGCAGCGGACAGGGGGCGCCCAATGAGCAGTTCTTC. As protein: CASSGQGAPNEQFF. The V gene is TRBV28, the J gene TRBJ2-1; 11 bases match TRBD1. Trimming cost V 6 bases and J 6 bases; bases outside gene matches: 4. This CDR3 is built from 14 residues. Germline values: CDR1 MDHEN, CDR2 SYDVKM.

This chain connects TRBV5-1 to TRBJ2-2, with 9 bases that match TRBD1. J lost 2 bases, V lost 7 bases, and 3 bases had no gene match. The germline V gene has CDR1 SGHRS and CDR2 YFSETQ. This CDR3 region has 14 residues. CDR3 loop: CASSGQGNTGELFF. CDR3 bases: TGCGCCAGCTCGGGACAGGGAAACACCGGGGAGCTGTTTTTT.

The rearrangement links TRBV5-1 to TRBJ2-7, with TRBD1 matching over 7 bases. Germline V CDR1 and CDR2: SGHRS, YFSETQ. Unmatched junction bases numbered 16, after V lost 3 bases and J lost 7 bases. CDR3 length: 16 residues. The CDR3 protein is CASSSDGQAPSGEQYF. CDR3 sequence (DNA): TGCGCCAGCAGCTCAGACGGACAGGCCCCATCGGGGGAGCAGTACTTC.

This clone was seen more than once but under ten times. The rearrangement links TRBV4-2 to TRBJ2-1; possible D gene TRBD1, 5 bases. The CDR3 length is 13 residues. Germline-derived CDR1 and CDR2 are LGHNA and YNFKEQ. V lost 4 bases and J lost 16, with 20 bases in between. The CDR3 region has the DNA TGTGCCAGCAGCCCAGACAGCAGCGATGTTGAATTCTTC. This gives the protein CASSPDSSDVEFF.

The chain uses TRBV5-4 and TRBJ2-3, with D maybe TRBD1 (5 bases). CDR1 SGHNT and CDR2 YYREEE come from the germline V gene (reference sequence). V was clipped by 4 bases and J by 1 base, with 13 bases between them. This CDR3 has 15 amino acids. The CDR3 region is CASSQDLQGTDTQYF. CDR3 bases: TGTGCCAGCAGCCAGGACCTACAGGGCACAGATACGCAGTATTTT.

The chain has TRBV7-6 and TRBJ2-3; 7 nucleotides agree with TRBD2. There are 16 residues in the CDR3. Germline V CDR1 and CDR2: SGHVS, FNYEAQ. With V trimmed by 1 base and J by 0 bases, 4 bases remained unmatched. The CDR3 spells CASSLEASGSTDTQYF. The CDR3 DNA is TGTGCCAGCAGCTTAGAGGCTAGCGGTAGCACAGATACGCAGTATTTT.